This T cell receptor beta chain was captured by sequencing in a study of Graves' ophthalmopathy and Graves' hyperthyroidism. Study at large: Researchers obtained peripheral blood at initial diagnosis, before any treatment had begun. Findings of the study overall: The model predicted ophthalmopathy progression with around 69% sensitivity and around 72% specificity.

This clonotype was observed many times. Its specificity is unknown. Other autoimmune disease, uncontrolled infection, pregnancy and lactation led to exclusion. The PBMCs originated from roughly 10 ml of fresh peripheral blood. Amplified material comprised TCR beta CDR3 regions derived from RNA transcripts. HTBI primers were used in a first-round RT-PCR, which preceded a second-round multiplex PCR. TCRdb analysed the multiplex PCR reads with MiXCR anew, one entry per CDR3 protein. The table shows some 520,000 distinct CDR3 sequences, with 13% to 15% occurring only once. Trimming removed 5 bases from V and 2 bases from J, with 15 bases in between. Germline CDR1 is SGHTA and CDR2 is FQGNSA. The CDR3 is made up of 15 amino acids.

The sequence was collected from a woman in her 30s with Graves' ophthalmopathy. The sequenced sample consisted of blood. The V gene is TRBV7-2, the J gene TRBJ1-2; D possibly corresponds to TRBD1 (6 bases). The CDR3 region has the DNA TGTGCCAGCAGCCCATATCGACAGGCGAACTATGGCTACACCTTC. The encoded protein is CASSPYRQANYGYTF. Combining the CDR3 with reference TRBV7-2 and TRBJ1-2 gives the whole variable domain GAGVSQSPSNKVTEKGKDVELRCDPISGHTALYWYRQSLGQGLEFLIYFQGNSAPDKSGLPSDRFSAERTGGSVSTLTIQRTQQEDSAVYLCASSPYRQANYGYTFGSGTRLTVV.